These 12 T cell receptor beta chains were all obtained from the same sample, sequenced in a study of blood T cell repertoires in COVID-19. Profiled with immunoSEQ multiplex PCR; TCRdb holds only in-frame clones, not every one. Of roughly 75,000 clones in the sample, roughly nine tenths were seen once. Sequences were obtained from peripheral blood. All receptors come from a man at least 80 years old in a cohort sampled during active COVID-19.

This clone occurred a few times. The V gene is TRBV20-1, the J gene TRBJ1-1, with 7 bases matching TRBD1. V dropped 3 bases and J dropped 4; count of bases not matched to a gene: 2. CDR1 and CDR2 from the germline V gene are DFQATT and SNEGSKA (reference sequence). The CDR3 loop spans 12 amino acids. The CDR3 coding sequence is TGCAGTGCTAGTAACAGGGGCACTGAAGCTTTCTTT. As protein: CSASNRGTEAFF.

The CDR3 region has the DNA TGTGCCAGCAGTGAAACGAGGGCTAACACCGGGGAGCTGTTTTTT. Protein sequence: CASSETRANTGELFF. This rearrangement joins TRBV2 to TRBJ2-2, with TRBD2 as a possible D gene (5 bases). Trimming stripped 2 bases from V and 2 bases from J, with 9 bases between. CDR1 and CDR2 from the germline V gene are SNHLY and FYNNEI. The CDR3 totals 15 residues. The entire variable domain, with the rest obtained from reference TRBV2 and TRBJ2-2, is as follows: EPEVTQTPSHQVTQMGQEVILRCVPISNHLYFYWYRQILGQKVEFLVSFYNNEISEKSEIFDDQFSVERPDGSNFTLKIRSTKLEDSAMYFCASSETRANTGELFFGEGSRLTVL.

V is TRBV5-4 and J is TRBJ2-5; 7 bases line up with TRBD1. This CDR3 contains 15 residues. Germline trimming cut 4 bases from V and 1 base from J; bases unmatched to any gene: 7. Looked up from germline, CDR1 is SGHNT and CDR2 is YYREEE (reference sequence). CDR3 sequence reads: CASSPKTGTQETQYF. CDR3 bases: TGTGCCAGCAGCCCCAAGACAGGGACCCAAGAGACCCAGTACTTC.

This chain links TRBV5-4 with TRBJ2-6; D is possibly TRBD1 (6 bases). The CDR3 has 19 residues. The V gene lost 1 base and the J gene lost 0 bases, with 17 bases spanning the gap. Germline V CDR1 and CDR2: SGHNT, YYREEE (reference sequence). The CDR3 here is CASSLFLGQYTSGANVLTF. The CDR3 DNA reads TGTGCCAGCAGCTTGTTCTTAGGACAGTATACCTCTGGGGCCAACGTCCTGACTTTC.

The V call is TRBV5-4, the J call TRBJ1-2; tentatively, D is TRBD1 (5 bases). V shed 2 bases and J shed 5 bases, with 10 bases lying between them. The CDR3 runs 13 residues. Germline V gene lookup returns CDR1 SGHNT and CDR2 YYREEE (reference sequence). The CDR3 nucleotides are TGTGCCAGCAGCTTTCAGGGTGCTTATGGCTACACCTTC. Translating it yields CASSFQGAYGYTF.

The chain links TRBV3-1 (or the pseudogene TRBV3-2) to TRBJ1-2; D not certain. V was trimmed by 5 bases and J by 1 base, leaving 14 bases between them. Germline lookup yields CDR1 LGHDT and CDR2 YNNKEL (reference sequence). This CDR3 spans 15 amino acids. CDR3 in amino acids: CASSENRILNYGYTF. CDR3 bases: TGTGCCAGCAGCGAGAACAGAATCCTTAACTATGGCTACACCTTC.

The chain is built from TRBV3-1 (or the pseudogene TRBV3-2) and TRBJ1-5, with D maybe TRBD1 (5 bases). The CDR3 runs to 15 residues. Deletions cut 5 bases from V and 0 bases from J, with 11 bases between. Germline-derived CDR1 and CDR2 are LGHDT and YNNKEL (reference sequence). CDR3 nucleotides: TGTGCCAGCAGCGACCGGGGGAGTAGCAATCAGCCCCAGCATTTT. Its protein is CASSDRGSSNQPQHF.

V gene TRBV24-1 combines with J gene TRBJ2-5; TRBD2 matches at 8 bases. The CDR3 length is 16 residues. Per germline, CDR1 KGHDR and CDR2 SFDVKD. Trimming cost V 4 bases and J 5 bases; bases outside gene matches: 11. The CDR3 spells CATSDPRPGGAETQYF. CDR3 nucleotide sequence: TGTGCCACCAGTGACCCGAGACCCGGGGGGGCGGAGACCCAGTACTTC.

The V and J genes are TRBV27 and TRBJ2-5; 7 nucleotides match TRBD1. V gave up 5 bases and J gave up 5 bases; unmatched junction bases: 5. This CDR3 is built from 13 residues. From germline, CDR1 is MNHEY and CDR2 SMNVEV (reference sequence). For the CDR3, the DNA is TGTGCCAGCAGTCAAAGGGGGCAGGAGACCCAGTACTTC. The encoded protein is CASSQRGQETQYF.

This sequence joins TRBV19 and TRBJ1-2; 7 positions match TRBD1. CDR1 and CDR2 from the germline V gene are LNHDA and SQIVND (reference sequence). CDR3 length equals 16 residues. Losses at the gene ends were 6 bases for V and 4 bases for J; bases not matched to a gene: 14. The CDR3 reads CASSLSSGGRGYGYTF. CDR3 bases: TGTGCCAGTAGCCTTTCTTCAGGGGGTCGTGGCTATGGCTACACCTTC.

The chain employs TRBV7-2 and TRBJ2-3; D is uncertain. The ends were cut back, 5 bases at V and 0 bases at J, with 3 bases in the middle. Germline V gene lookup returns CDR1 SGHTA and CDR2 FQGNSA. This CDR3 comprises 12 residues. In nucleotides, the CDR3 is TGTGCCAGCAGCCCTAGCACAGATACGCAGTATTTT. Translating it yields CASSPSTDTQYF.

This clone was detected only once. CDR3 nucleotides: TGTGCCAGCTCACCCGCTAACAGGGGGCGGAATGAAAAACTGTTTTTT. Translated, it gives CASSPANRGRNEKLFF. J is TRBJ1-4 and V is TRBV18, with 9 bases matching TRBD1. CDR1 KGHSH and CDR2 LQKENI come from the germline V gene. Trimming took 3 bases from V and 5 from J; bases not matched to a gene: 7. The CDR3 runs 16 residues.